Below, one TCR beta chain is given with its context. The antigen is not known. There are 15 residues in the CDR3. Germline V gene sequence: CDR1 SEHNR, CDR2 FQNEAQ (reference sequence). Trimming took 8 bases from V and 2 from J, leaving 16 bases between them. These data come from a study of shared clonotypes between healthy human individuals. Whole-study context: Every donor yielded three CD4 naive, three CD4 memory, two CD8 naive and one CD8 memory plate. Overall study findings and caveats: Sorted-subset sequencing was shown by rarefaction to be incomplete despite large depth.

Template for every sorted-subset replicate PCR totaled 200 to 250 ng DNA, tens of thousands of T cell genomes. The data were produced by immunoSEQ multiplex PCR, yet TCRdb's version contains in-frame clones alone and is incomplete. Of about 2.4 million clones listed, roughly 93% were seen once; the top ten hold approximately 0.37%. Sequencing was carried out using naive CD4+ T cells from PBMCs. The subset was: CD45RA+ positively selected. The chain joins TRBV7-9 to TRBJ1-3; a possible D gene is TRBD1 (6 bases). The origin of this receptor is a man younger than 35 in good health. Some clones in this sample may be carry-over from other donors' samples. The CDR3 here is CASVRSGAAGNTIYF. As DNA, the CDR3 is TGTGCCAGCGTCCGGTCAGGGGCGGCTGGAAACACCATATATTTT.